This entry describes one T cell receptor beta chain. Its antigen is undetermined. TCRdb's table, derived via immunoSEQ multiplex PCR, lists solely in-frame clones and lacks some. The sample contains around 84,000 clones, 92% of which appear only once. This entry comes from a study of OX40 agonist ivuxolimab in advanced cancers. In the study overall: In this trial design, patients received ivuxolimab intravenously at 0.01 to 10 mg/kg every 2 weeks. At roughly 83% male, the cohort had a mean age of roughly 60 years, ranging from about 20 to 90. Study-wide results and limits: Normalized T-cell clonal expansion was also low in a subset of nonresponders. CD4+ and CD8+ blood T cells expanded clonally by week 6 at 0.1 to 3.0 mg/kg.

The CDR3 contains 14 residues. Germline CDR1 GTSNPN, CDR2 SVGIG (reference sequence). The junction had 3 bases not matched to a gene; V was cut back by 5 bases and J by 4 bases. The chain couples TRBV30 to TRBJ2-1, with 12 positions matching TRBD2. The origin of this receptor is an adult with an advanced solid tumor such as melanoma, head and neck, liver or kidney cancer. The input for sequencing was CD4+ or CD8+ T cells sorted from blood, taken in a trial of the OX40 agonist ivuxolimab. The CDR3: CAWQTSGSYNEQFF. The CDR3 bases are TGTGCCTGGCAGACTAGCGGGAGTTACAATGAGCAGTTCTTC.